These T cell receptor beta chains were read from a single sample in a study of T cell repertoires in cytomegalovirus infection. TCRdb re-called the reads through MiXCR, storing one row per CDR3 protein. Among around 94,000 distinct CDR3 sequences listed, 16% were seen once. Sequencing used PBMCs. The receptors here all came from a human donor in good health (CMV status not recorded). Some clones in this sample may be carry-over from other donors' samples. The CDR3 runs from the conserved cysteine through the conserved F or W.

CASSHRGRGNTGELFF	TRBV2
CSVEPSFSYNEQFF	TRBV29-1
CASSDLGGAPNTEAFF	TRBV2
CATAGGAGQPQHF	TRBV27
CASSLNPPGQVSSGF	TRBV12-3/TRBV12-4
CASSTVWGGNTEAFF	TRBV6-5
CASSFQQGMNTEAFF	TRBV28
CASSLVSSPFFNYGYTF	TRBV11-2
CASSQWLQETQYF	TRBV12-3/TRBV12-4
CATSESEAEGTEAFF	TRBV10-3
CASRRGTGAQGYTF	TRBV11-2
CASSSRTGGNTIYF	TRBV11-2
CASSTPGRTEYGYTF	TRBV19
CASSHDRNTEAFF	TRBV18
CSVEVLGQVMGYGYTF	TRBV29-1
CSARTLAGVRETQYF	TRBV20-1
CASSLMGMGTWGYTF	TRBV7-8
CASSLVSGTGGNEKLFF	TRBV5-5
CASSSRPGQGEKLFF	TRBV12-3/TRBV12-4
CASSGWGVLNEQFF	TRBV7-2
CAWSVSGSAGELFF	TRBV30
CASSNGNRGDYGYTF	TRBV7-2
CASSYRTAHYEQYF	TRBV6-2/TRBV6-3
CAWSVRQNYEQYF	TRBV30
CATSDRRQGHGYTF	TRBV24-1
CASSINRAGNEKLFF	TRBV5-1
CASSPRLAGPERQETQYF	TRBV7-4
CASSFFGDYGYTF	TRBV27
CASSSTRTGLETQYF	TRBV12-3/TRBV12-4
CASSLDRPDNEQFF	TRBV6-2/TRBV6-3
CANTWTADYSNQPQHF	TRBV6-6
CASSSLRGPKEGYTF	TRBV27
CSARDLWASGGTHEDTQYF	TRBV20-1
CASSLRTSGGSTDTQYF	TRBV28
CASSFGLRLETQYF	TRBV11-2
CATSTGTGARGNTIYF	TRBV15
CASSGSGPQHF	TRBV7-9
CASSLGPRQETQYF	TRBV7-2
CATEWGPRPGSYEQYF	TRBV28
CASSLGLAGGPGNEQFF	TRBV7-2
CASSSWTIYNEQFF	TRBV7-9
CASSSRGTPNSEAFF	TRBV7-2
CASSFSGGGYEQYF	TRBV12-3/TRBV12-4
CASREGSTGEQFF	TRBV6-6
CASRSGQGRGNTEAFF	TRBV7-2
CASSPGSLAGTGELFF	TRBV7-9
CASSWTTNTEAFF	TRBV7-3
CAWSRSVGAGDTQYF	TRBV30
CASPYRGSYNEQFF	TRBV19
CASSRRDRGLTQYF	TRBV27
CASPPGLQYNEQFF	TRBV2
CASSSGGGRPNTGELFF	TRBV4-1
CASSGSGGVYEQYF	TRBV25-1
CASSSTANYGYTF	TRBV18
CSARGGLGQGDANGKLFF	TRBV20-1
CASSQYGTSGDRGTDTQYF	TRBV4-2
CASSFAGGEQYF	TRBV12-3/TRBV12-4
CASSLANPTRTSGGVHEQYF	TRBV7-4
CASSVGDRGLANYGYTF	TRBV9
CASRLQGRGTDTQYF	TRBV12-3/TRBV12-4